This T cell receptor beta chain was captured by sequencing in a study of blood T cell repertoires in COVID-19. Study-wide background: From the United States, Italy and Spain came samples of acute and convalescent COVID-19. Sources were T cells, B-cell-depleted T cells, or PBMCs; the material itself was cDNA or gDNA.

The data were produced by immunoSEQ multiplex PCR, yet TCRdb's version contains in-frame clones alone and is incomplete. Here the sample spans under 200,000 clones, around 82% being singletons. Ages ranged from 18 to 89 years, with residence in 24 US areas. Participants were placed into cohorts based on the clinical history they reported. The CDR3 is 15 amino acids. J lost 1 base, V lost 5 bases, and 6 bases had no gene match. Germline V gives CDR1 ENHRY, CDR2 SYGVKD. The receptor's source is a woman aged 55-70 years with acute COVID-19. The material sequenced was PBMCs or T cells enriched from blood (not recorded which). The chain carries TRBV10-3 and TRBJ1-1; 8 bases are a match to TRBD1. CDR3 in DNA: TGTGCCATCAGTCCCGGGACAGGCCGGAACACTGAAGCTTTCTTT. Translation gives CAISPGTGRNTEAFF.